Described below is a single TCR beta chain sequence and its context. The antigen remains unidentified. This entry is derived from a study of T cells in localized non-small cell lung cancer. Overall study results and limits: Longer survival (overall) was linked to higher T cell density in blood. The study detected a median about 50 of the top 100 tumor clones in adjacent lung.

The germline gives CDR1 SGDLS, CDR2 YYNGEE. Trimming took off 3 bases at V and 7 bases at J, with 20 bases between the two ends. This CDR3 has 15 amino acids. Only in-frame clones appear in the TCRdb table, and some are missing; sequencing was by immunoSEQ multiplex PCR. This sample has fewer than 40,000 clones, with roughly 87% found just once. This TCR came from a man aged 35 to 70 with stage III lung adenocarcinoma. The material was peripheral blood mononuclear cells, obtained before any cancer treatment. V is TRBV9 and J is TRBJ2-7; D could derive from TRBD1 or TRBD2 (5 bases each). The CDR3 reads CASSGIPGPGREQYF. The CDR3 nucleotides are TGTGCCAGCAGCGGGATCCCGGGACCGGGTAGGGAGCAGTACTTC.